The 28 T cell receptor beta chains given below trace back to one sample, sequenced in a study of T cells in Graves' hyperthyroidism and ophthalmopathy. RNA transcripts provided the source from which TCR beta CDR3 regions were amplified. TCR CDR3 underwent first-round RT-PCR with the HTBI primer set. Using its own MiXCR run on the multiplex PCR reads, TCRdb lists one record per CDR3 protein. The sample holds hundreds of thousands of distinct CDR3 sequences, around 14% seen once. Sequencing used blood. Receptors were obtained from a woman under 30 with Graves' hyperthyroidism.

The chain employs TRBV29-1 and TRBJ2-5; 10 bases agree with TRBD1. The V segment lost 6 bases and the J segment 2 bases; nucleotides outside the gene matches: 6. CDR1 and CDR2 (germline): SQVTM, ANQGSEA. The CDR3 length is 14 residues. The CDR3 reads CSVMDRGRQETQYF. CDR3 sequence (DNA): TGCAGCGTGATGGACAGGGGGAGGCAAGAGACCCAGTACTTC.

The rearrangement uses TRBV14 and TRBJ2-2; the D is unclear. Trimming cost V 1 base and J 6 bases, with 9 bases left between them. In germline, CDR1 is SGHDN, CDR2 FVKESK. The CDR3 runs to 14 residues. The CDR3 region has the DNA TGTGCCAGCAGCCAAGGAGGACGAGCCGGGGAGCTGTTTTTT. It translates to CASSQGGRAGELFF. Combining the CDR3 with reference TRBV14 and TRBJ2-2 gives the whole variable domain EAGVTQFPSHSVIEKGQTVTLRCDPISGHDNLYWYRRVMGKEIKFLLHFVKESKQDESGMPNNRFLAERTGGTYSTLKVQPAELEDSGVYFCASSQGGRAGELFFGEGSRLTVL.

This clonotype was observed at least ten times. The CDR3 loop reads CASRPTGNTEAFF. The DNA of the CDR3 is TGTGCCAGCAGGCCGACAGGGAACACTGAAGCTTTCTTT. The chain has TRBV6-2 or TRBV6-3 and TRBJ1-1; D perhaps matches TRBD1 (6 bases). V was shortened by 6 bases and J by 1 base, with 9 bases between the two germline ends. Germline assignment: CDR1 MNHEY and CDR2 SVGEGT. The CDR3 covers 13 residues.

This clonotype was seen repeatedly, ten times or more. The gene calls are TRBV2 and TRBJ2-1; TRBD2 might be the D (6 bases). V lost 8 bases and J lost 9, with 14 bases in between. The germline gives CDR1 SNHLY, CDR2 FYNNEI. The CDR3 spans 12 residues. CDR3 region: CASVEGRGEQFF. CDR3 nucleotides: TGTGCCAGCGTGGAGGGCCGTGGTGAGCAGTTCTTC.

This clonotype was counted at least ten times. The V gene is TRBV15, the J gene TRBJ2-3; D unresolved. The CDR3 length is 15 residues. Trimming shortened V by 0 bases and J by 1 base, and 8 bases separated the two germline ends. The germline CDR1 and CDR2 sequences are LNHNV and YYDKDF (reference sequence). The CDR3 sequence is CATSRDKPGTDTQYF. The CDR3 DNA is TGTGCCACCAGCAGAGATAAGCCCGGCACAGATACGCAGTATTTT.

The V gene is TRBV24-1, the J gene TRBJ2-7; D could derive from TRBD1 or TRBD2 (6 bases each). Germline assignment: CDR1 KGHDR and CDR2 SFDVKD. The length of the CDR3 is 13 residues. Trimming removed 10 bases at V and 5 bases at J, with 17 bases between. CDR3: CATAGGAGDEQYF. CDR3 sequence (DNA): TGTGCCACGGCAGGCGGGGCAGGGGACGAGCAGTACTTC.

This clonotype has at least ten counts. The chain is built from TRBV27 and TRBJ1-5; D gene uncertain. The germline CDR1 and CDR2 sequences are MNHEY and SMNVEV (reference sequence). V was pared by 3 bases and J by 3 bases, with 12 bases between. The CDR3 length is 15 residues. CDR3 residues: CASSFLPVVNQPQHF. The CDR3 DNA reads as TGTGCCAGCAGTTTCCTCCCCGTGGTCAATCAGCCCCAGCATTTT.

This clonotype showed up just a few times. V gene TRBV20-1 combines with J gene TRBJ2-4, with 7 bases matching TRBD2. This CDR3 has 15 amino acids. The V gene's germline CDR1 is DFQATT and CDR2 SNEGSKA (reference sequence). V trimming: 6 bases; J trimming: 4 bases; junction bases outside the gene matches: 12. The CDR3, as DNA: TGCAGTGCGGGAGGGACCGGGACGGGAAAAAACATTCAGTACTTC. As protein: CSAGGTGTGKNIQYF.

This clonotype was observed a handful of times. The chain joins TRBV6-1 to TRBJ2-7; 8 nucleotides line up with TRBD1. CDR3 length: 15 amino acids. Germline trimming cut 6 bases from V and 2 bases from J; bases unmatched to any gene: 9. Germline assignment: CDR1 MNHNS and CDR2 SASEGT. The CDR3, as DNA: TGTGCCAGCAGCAACGGACAGGGCCTCCCCTACGAGCAGTACTTC. It codes for CASSNGQGLPYEQYF.

This clonotype has a count of ten or more. The chain is built from TRBV6-1 and TRBJ2-3; 16 nucleotides line up with TRBD2. J gave up 5 bases and V 5 bases, and 7 bases lay outside the gene matches. Germline V lookup: CDR1 MNHNS, CDR2 SASEGT. CDR3 length: 17 amino acids. CDR3 amino acids: CASSQGLAGGPQDTQYF. DNA of the CDR3: TGTGCCAGCAGTCAGGGACTAGCGGGAGGGCCACAAGATACGCAGTATTTT.

The sample holds a few counts of this clonotype. This chain joins TRBV20-1 and TRBJ2-3, with 7 bases lining up with TRBD1. The CDR3 runs to 17 residues. V was clipped by 0 bases and J by 2 bases; unmatched bases: 11. The germline V gene has CDR1 DFQATT and CDR2 SNEGSKA (reference sequence). The CDR3 DNA sequence: TGCAGTGCTAGAGAGACTAACTGGGACAGAGACACAGATACGCAGTATTTT. This sequence encodes CSARETNWDRDTDTQYF.

In its sample, this clonotype was seen a few times. The CDR3 is CASMEQGGINTGELFF. CDR3 DNA: TGTGCCAGCATGGAACAGGGTGGTATTAACACCGGGGAGCTGTTTTTT. This chain connects TRBV2 to TRBJ2-2, with a weak D call TRBD1 (6 bases). The germline V and J ends were trimmed by 7 bases and 2 bases, with 17 bases remaining between them. In germline, CDR1 is SNHLY, CDR2 FYNNEI. The CDR3 is made up of 16 amino acids.

This clonotype has at least ten counts. The gene calls are TRBV2 and TRBJ2-7, with TRBD1 matching over 10 bases. Germline V gene sequence: CDR1 SNHLY, CDR2 FYNNEI. CDR3 length: 14 amino acids. V lost 8 bases to trimming and J lost 1 base; unmatched junction nucleotides: 5. CDR3 amino acids: CASRAGQGSYEQYF. The DNA for the CDR3 is TGTGCCAGCCGAGCGGGACAGGGGTCCTACGAGCAGTACTTC.

A few counts support this clonotype. J is TRBJ2-5 and V is TRBV6-9; D unresolved. Germline lookup yields CDR1 MNHGY and CDR2 SVAAGI. Trimming left V 3 bases short and J 5 bases short, with 10 bases between. CDR3 length: 13 residues. The CDR3, as DNA: TGTGCCAGCAGTTACCATCCACGGGAGACCCAGTACTTC. It codes for CASSYHPRETQYF.

There are many counts of this clonotype. V gene TRBV2 combines with J gene TRBJ1-1; D perhaps matches TRBD1 (6 bases). CDR1 SNHLY and CDR2 FYNNEI come from the germline V gene. The CDR3 length is 15 residues. V was clipped by 6 bases and J by 5 bases, with 19 bases between them. The CDR3 region has the DNA TGTGCCAGCAGGTCCTACAGGGCGGCGGCGACTGAAGCTTTCTTT. Protein product: CASRSYRAAATEAFF.

This clonotype was detected many times. The chain joins TRBV18 to TRBJ2-5; 8 positions agree with TRBD1. V trimming: 2 bases; J trimming: 0 bases; junction bases outside the gene matches: 2. Germline V lookup: CDR1 KGHSH, CDR2 LQKENI. The CDR3 loop spans 15 amino acids. The CDR3 spells CASSPTTGDQETQYF. DNA of the CDR3: TGTGCCAGCTCACCAACGACAGGGGACCAAGAGACCCAGTACTTC.

As regards this clonotype: One junction end does not reproduce the germline sequence, and a read error may be involved. V is TRBV6-1 and J is TRBJ2-2, with a tentative D call TRBD2 (5 bases). Germline lookup yields CDR1 MNHNS and CDR2 SASEGT. The CDR3 consists of 16 residues. CDR3 loop: CASSEAASPGTGELSF. In DNA form, the CDR3 reads TGTGCCAGCAGTGAAGCCGCCAGCCCGGGCACCGGGGAGCTGTCTTTT.

This clonotype was found many times. The chain is built from TRBV7-2 and TRBJ2-7; the D gene could be TRBD1 or TRBD2 (5 bases each). This CDR3 comprises 14 residues. In germline, CDR1 is SGHTA, CDR2 FQGNSA. Deletions cut 5 bases from V and 2 bases from J, with 13 bases between. The CDR3 coding sequence is TGTGCCAGCAGCGTGCGGATGGGGGCCTACGAGCAGTACTTC. Amino acid sequence: CASSVRMGAYEQYF.

In its sample, this clonotype was seen many times. The chain is built from TRBV28 and TRBJ2-7; D might be TRBD2 (5 bases). Germline assignment: CDR1 MDHEN and CDR2 SYDVKM. The CDR3 is 17 residues long. Trimming cost V 4 bases and J 2 bases, with 21 bases left between them. As DNA, the CDR3 is TGTGCCAGCAGTTCCCCGAGGAGCGGACCTTCTCCCTACGAGCAGTACTTC. Its protein product is CASSSPRSGPSPYEQYF.

This clonotype was seen a handful of times. The J gene is TRBJ2-5, the V gene TRBV24-1, with D uncertain. Germline CDR1 is KGHDR and CDR2 is SFDVKD. Trimming stripped 2 bases from V and 7 bases from J, with 10 bases between. The CDR3 sequence is 13 residues long. CDR3: CATSDSVFGTQYF. The CDR3 DNA follows: TGTGCCACCAGTGATTCTGTTTTCGGGACCCAGTACTTC.

This clonotype appeared many times. The chain combines TRBV20-1 with TRBJ1-1; D is unresolved. CDR3 size: 13 residues. Germline V gene sequence: CDR1 DFQATT, CDR2 SNEGSKA (reference sequence). The CDR3 DNA is TGCAAAGTAGAACGTTCTAGGGTCACTGAAGCTTTCTTT. This encodes CKVERSRVTEAFF.

This clonotype has only a few counts. The chain recombines TRBV4-3 with TRBJ1-5, with unresolved D. Trimming cost V 2 bases and J 7 bases, with 12 bases left between them. The CDR3 is made up of 14 amino acids. CDR1 is LGHNA, CDR2 YSLEER, per germline. The CDR3: CASSQSRTQQPQHF. In DNA form, the CDR3 reads TGCGCCAGCAGCCAAAGCCGAACACAGCAGCCCCAGCATTTT.

There are many counts of this clonotype. This chain joins TRBV20-1 and TRBJ2-1; D remains unclear. In germline, CDR1 is DFQATT, CDR2 SNEGSKA (reference sequence). The V and J ends lost 1 base and 5 bases respectively, with 18 bases between them. This CDR3 spans 16 amino acids. DNA of the CDR3: TGCAGTGCTAGAGGGTCGAATAATCACGGCAACAATGAGCAGTTCTTC. It specifies CSARGSNNHGNNEQFF.

The genes are TRBV9 and TRBJ1-3, with 8 bases matching TRBD1. V dropped 5 bases and J dropped 8; count of bases not matched to a gene: 6. The CDR3 runs to 13 residues. CDR1 and CDR2 (germline): SGDLS, YYNGEE. The CDR3 DNA reads TGTGCCAGCAGTCCAGGGGGCAGATACACCATATATTTT. Its protein is CASSPGGRYTIYF.

The chain carries TRBV5-1 and TRBJ2-1; 8 bases map to TRBD1. Trimming took 3 bases from V and 7 from J; bases not matched to a gene: 0. Germline loops: CDR1 SGHRS, CDR2 YFSETQ. This CDR3 spans 12 amino acids. CDR3 nucleotide sequence: TGCGCCAGCAGCTGGACAGGGAATGAGCAGTTCTTC. Protein sequence: CASSWTGNEQFF.

This clonotype was seen more than once but under ten times. V usage is TRBV7-8 and J usage is TRBJ1-1, with D unresolved. The CDR3 contains 15 residues. Germline loops: CDR1 SGHVS, CDR2 FQNEAQ. V was trimmed by 5 bases and J by 5 bases, leaving 18 bases between them. This CDR3 reads CASSRSPTIGTEAFF. The DNA for the CDR3 is TGTGCCAGCAGCCGTTCGCCTACAATTGGAACTGAAGCTTTCTTT. Looking up the rest from reference TRBV7-8 and TRBJ1-1 gives the full variable domain: GAGVSQSPRYKVAKRGQDVALRCDPISGHVSLFWYQQALGQGPEFLTYFQNEAQLDKSGLPSDRFFAERPEGSVSTLKIQRTQQEDSAVYLCASSRSPTIGTEAFFGQGTRLTVV.

This clonotype was picked up many times. The chain links TRBV7-2 to TRBJ1-2, with D unresolved. Between the trimmed V and J ends, which lost 6 bases and 5 bases, there was a span of 10 bases. Germline V gene data show CDR1 as SGHTA and CDR2 as FQGNSA. The CDR3 is made up of 12 amino acids. This CDR3 reads CASSLGAYGYTF. Here the CDR3 DNA reads TGTGCCAGCAGTTTGGGAGCTTATGGCTACACCTTC. The entire variable domain, with the rest obtained from reference TRBV7-2 and TRBJ1-2, is as follows: GAGVSQSPSNKVTEKGKDVELRCDPISGHTALYWYRQSLGQGLEFLIYFQGNSAPDKSGLPSDRFSAERTGGSVSTLTIQRTQQEDSAVYLCASSLGAYGYTFGSGTRLTVV.

This clonotype was observed a few times. This chain connects TRBV15 to TRBJ2-4, with D uncertain. The CDR3 totals 16 residues. V was pared by 0 bases and J by 0 bases, with 9 bases between. Germline assignment: CDR1 LNHNV and CDR2 YYDKDF (reference sequence). The CDR3 DNA sequence: TGTGCCACCAGCAGAGATCGGAGTATAGCCAAAAACATTCAGTACTTC. It yields the protein CATSRDRSIAKNIQYF.